These T cell receptor beta chains were read from a single sample in a study of identical twins. TCRdb re-called the 5' RACE reads with MiXCR, one entry per CDR3 protein. This sample has under 300,000 distinct CDR3 sequences, with around 8.8% found just once. The data also belong to a second study, concerning yellow fever vaccine responses in identical twins.

Source material: CD8+ T cells sorted from blood. These receptors were collected from a woman younger than 35 in good health. The CDR3 runs from the conserved cysteine through the conserved F or W. D genes are given only for firm matches. A row's size may be missing; if present it is once, few, many or a size class.

size	V	D	J	CDR3	DNA
.	TRBV2	.	TRBJ1-3	CASRSGHNLGNTIYF	TGTGCCAGCAGGTCGGGACACAACCTTGGAAACACCATATATTTT
many	TRBV4-2	.	TRBJ2-1	CASSQAQQGTYNEQFF	TGTGCCAGCAGCCAAGCCCAACAGGGTACCTACAATGAGCAGTTCTTC
.	TRBV20-1	.	TRBJ2-3	CSASPFGSESTDTQYF	TGCAGTGCTAGCCCCTTCGGGAGCGAAAGCACAGATACGCAGTATTTT
many	TRBV29-1	.	TRBJ1-1	CSALGNTEAFF	TGCAGCGCCCTAGGAAACACTGAAGCTTTCTTT
few	TRBV2	TRBD2	TRBJ2-1	CASSPTSGGRIEQFF	TGTGCCAGCAGTCCGACTAGCGGGGGGAGGATTGAGCAGTTCTTC
.	TRBV7-2	TRBD1	TRBJ2-7	CASSPRTGNEQYF	TGTGCCAGCAGCCCGCGGACAGGGAACGAGCAGTACTTC
.	TRBV7-9	.	TRBJ2-2	CASSSRDSTNTGELFF	TGTGCCAGCAGCTCGAGGGACTCGACGAACACCGGGGAGCTGTTTTTT
few	TRBV30	TRBD1	TRBJ2-1	CAWTGGSYNEQFF	TGTGCCTGGACAGGGGGCTCTTACAATGAGCAGTTCTTC
many	TRBV27	.	TRBJ1-2	CASSLGRGGYGYTF	TGTGCCAGCAGTTTGGGGAGAGGAGGCTATGGCTACACCTTC
many	TRBV20-1	TRBD2	TRBJ2-1	CSARDYGLAGDNEQFF	TGCAGTGCTAGAGATTATGGGCTAGCGGGGGACAATGAGCAGTTCTTC